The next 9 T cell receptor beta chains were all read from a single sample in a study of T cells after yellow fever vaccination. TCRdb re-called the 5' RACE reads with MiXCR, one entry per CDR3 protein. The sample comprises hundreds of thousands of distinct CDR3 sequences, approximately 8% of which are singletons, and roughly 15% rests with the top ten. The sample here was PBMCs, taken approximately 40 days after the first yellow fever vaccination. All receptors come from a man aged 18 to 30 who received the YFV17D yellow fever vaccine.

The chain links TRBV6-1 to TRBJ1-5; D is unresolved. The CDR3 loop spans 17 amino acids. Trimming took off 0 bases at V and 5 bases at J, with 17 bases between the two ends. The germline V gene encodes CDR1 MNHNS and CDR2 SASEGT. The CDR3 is CASSEAIRRPTHQPQHF. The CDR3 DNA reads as TGTGCCAGCAGTGAAGCAATCCGCAGGCCTACTCATCAGCCCCAGCATTTT.

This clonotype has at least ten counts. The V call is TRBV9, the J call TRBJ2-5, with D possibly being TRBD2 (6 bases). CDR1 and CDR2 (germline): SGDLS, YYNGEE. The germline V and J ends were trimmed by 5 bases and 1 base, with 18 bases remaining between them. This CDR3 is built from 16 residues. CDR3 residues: CASSDRDGSVQETQYF. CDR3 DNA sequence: TGTGCCAGCAGTGACCGGGACGGGAGCGTCCAAGAGACCCAGTACTTC.

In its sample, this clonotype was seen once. In DNA form, the CDR3 reads TGTGCCAGCTCACCCCGGACAGGGATGGATACGCAGTATTTT. Translation: CASSPRTGMDTQYF. The chain links TRBV18 to TRBJ2-3, with 8 bases that match TRBD1. CDR1 and CDR2 from the germline V gene are KGHSH and LQKENI. V lost 3 bases to trimming and J lost 6 bases; unmatched junction nucleotides: 5. The CDR3 runs 14 residues.

CDR3 in amino acids: CASSPQGFEKLFF. CDR3 bases: TGCGCCAGCAGCCCACAGGGTTTTGAAAAACTGTTTTTT. The V and J genes are TRBV4-3 and TRBJ1-4, with a tentative D call TRBD1 (6 bases). Germline lookup yields CDR1 LGHNA and CDR2 YSLEER. The V end lost 4 bases, the J end lost 7 bases, and 10 bases lay between the germline ends. The CDR3 consists of 13 residues.

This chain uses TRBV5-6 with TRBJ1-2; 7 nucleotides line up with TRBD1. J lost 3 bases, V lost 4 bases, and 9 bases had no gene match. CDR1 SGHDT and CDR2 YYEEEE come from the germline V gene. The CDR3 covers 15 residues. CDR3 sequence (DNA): TGTGCCAGCAGCCCCGCGGGACAGAAATACTATGGCTACACCTTC. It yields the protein CASSPAGQKYYGYTF.

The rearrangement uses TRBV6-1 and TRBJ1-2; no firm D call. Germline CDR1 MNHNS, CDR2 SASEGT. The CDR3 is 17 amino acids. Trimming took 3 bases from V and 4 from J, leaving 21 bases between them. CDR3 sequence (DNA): TGTGCCAGCAGTGATTCTACCCCGGGTGGGCGAGGCTATGGCTACACCTTC. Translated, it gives CASSDSTPGGRGYGYTF.

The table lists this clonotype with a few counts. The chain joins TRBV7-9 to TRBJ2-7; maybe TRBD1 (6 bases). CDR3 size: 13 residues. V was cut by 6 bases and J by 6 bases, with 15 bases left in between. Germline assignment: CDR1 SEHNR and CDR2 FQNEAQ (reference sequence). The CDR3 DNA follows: TGTGCCAGCAGTTCTACAGGGTTTCGCGAGCAGTACTTC. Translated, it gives CASSSTGFREQYF.

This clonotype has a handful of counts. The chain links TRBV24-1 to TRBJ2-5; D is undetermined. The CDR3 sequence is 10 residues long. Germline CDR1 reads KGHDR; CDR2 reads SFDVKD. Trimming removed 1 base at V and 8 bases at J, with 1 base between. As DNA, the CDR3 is TGTGCCACCAGTGATTTTACCCAGTACTTC. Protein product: CATSDFTQYF.

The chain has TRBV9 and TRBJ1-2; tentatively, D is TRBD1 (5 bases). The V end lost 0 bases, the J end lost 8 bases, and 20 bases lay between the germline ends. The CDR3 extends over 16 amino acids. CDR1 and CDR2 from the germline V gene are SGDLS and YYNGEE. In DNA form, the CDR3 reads TGTGCCAGCAGCGTAGGAGGGGAACAGACAACTATGGGCTACACCTTC. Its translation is CASSVGGEQTTMGYTF.